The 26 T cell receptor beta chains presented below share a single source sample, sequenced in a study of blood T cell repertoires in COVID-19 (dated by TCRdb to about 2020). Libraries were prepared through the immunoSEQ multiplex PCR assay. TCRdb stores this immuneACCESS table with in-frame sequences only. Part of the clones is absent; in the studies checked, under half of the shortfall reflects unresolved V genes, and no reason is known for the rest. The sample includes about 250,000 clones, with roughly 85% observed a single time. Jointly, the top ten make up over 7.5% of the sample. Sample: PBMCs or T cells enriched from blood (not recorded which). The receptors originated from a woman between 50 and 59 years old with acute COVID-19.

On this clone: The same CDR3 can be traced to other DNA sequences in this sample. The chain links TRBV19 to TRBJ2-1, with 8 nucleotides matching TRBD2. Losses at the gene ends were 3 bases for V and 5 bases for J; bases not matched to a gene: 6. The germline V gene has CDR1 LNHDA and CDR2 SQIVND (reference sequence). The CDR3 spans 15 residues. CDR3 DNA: TGTGCCAGTAGTATCTCGGGGGGGCCCCACAATGAGCAGTTCTTC. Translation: CASSISGGPHNEQFF.

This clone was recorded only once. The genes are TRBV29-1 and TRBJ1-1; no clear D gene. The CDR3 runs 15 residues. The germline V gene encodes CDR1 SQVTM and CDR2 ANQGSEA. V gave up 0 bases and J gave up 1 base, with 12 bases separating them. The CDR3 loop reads CSVEDTILRNTEAFF. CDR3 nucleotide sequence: TGCAGCGTTGAAGATACGATCCTCAGGAACACTGAAGCTTTCTTT.

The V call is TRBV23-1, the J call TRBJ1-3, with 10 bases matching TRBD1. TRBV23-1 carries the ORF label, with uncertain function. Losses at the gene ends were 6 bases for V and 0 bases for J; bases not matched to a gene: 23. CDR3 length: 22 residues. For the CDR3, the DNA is TGCGCCAGCAGCCCCCGGTTCCCTCGGGACAGGGGTCCTCCCGGCTCTGGAAACACCATATATTTT. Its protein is CASSPRFPRDRGPPGSGNTIYF.

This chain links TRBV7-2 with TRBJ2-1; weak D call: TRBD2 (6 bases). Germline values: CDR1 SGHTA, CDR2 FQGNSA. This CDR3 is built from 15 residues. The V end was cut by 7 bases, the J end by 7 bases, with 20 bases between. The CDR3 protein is CASTPAGITGNEQFF. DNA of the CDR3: TGTGCCAGCACCCCGGCGGGGATAACGGGGAATGAGCAGTTCTTC.

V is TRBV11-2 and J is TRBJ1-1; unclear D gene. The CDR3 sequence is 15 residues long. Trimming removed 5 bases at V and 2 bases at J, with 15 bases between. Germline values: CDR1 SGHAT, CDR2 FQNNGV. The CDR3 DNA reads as TGTGCCAGCAGCACCCTGACGACTACCAACACTGAAGCTTTCTTT. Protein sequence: CASSTLTTTNTEAFF.

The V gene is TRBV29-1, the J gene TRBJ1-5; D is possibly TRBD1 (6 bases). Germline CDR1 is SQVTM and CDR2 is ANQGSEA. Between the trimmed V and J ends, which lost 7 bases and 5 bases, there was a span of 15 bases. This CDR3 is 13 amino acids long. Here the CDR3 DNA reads TGCAGCGCACAGGGTTCTCACGATCAGCCCCAGCATTTT. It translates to CSAQGSHDQPQHF.

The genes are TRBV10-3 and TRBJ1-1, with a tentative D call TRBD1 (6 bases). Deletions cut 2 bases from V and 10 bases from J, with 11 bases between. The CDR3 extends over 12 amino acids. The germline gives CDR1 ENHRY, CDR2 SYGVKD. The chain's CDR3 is CAISEELGAAFF. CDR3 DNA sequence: TGTGCCATCAGTGAGGAGTTGGGGGCAGCTTTCTTT.

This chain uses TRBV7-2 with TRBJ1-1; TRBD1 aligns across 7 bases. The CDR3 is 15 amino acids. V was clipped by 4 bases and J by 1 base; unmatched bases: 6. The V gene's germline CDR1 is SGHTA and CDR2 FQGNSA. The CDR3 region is CASSSSGTANTEAFF. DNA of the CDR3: TGTGCCAGCAGCTCCTCAGGGACAGCGAACACTGAAGCTTTCTTT. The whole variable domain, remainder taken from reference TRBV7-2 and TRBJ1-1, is GAGVSQSPSNKVTEKGKDVELRCDPISGHTALYWYRQSLGQGLEFLIYFQGNSAPDKSGLPSDRFSAERTGGSVSTLTIQRTQQEDSAVYLCASSSSGTANTEAFFGQGTRLTVV.

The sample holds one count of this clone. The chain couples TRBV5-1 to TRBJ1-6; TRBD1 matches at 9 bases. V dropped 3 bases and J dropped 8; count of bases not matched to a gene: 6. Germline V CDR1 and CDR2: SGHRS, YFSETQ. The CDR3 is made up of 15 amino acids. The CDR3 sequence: CASSSGTGPDSPLHF. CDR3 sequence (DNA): TGCGCCAGCAGCTCCGGGACAGGGCCGGATTCACCCCTCCACTTT.

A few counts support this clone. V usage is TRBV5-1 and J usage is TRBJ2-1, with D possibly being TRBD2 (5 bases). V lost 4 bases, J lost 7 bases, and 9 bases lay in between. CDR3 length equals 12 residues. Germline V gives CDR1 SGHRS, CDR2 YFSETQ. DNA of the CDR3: TGCGCCAGCAGCCCAACGGGGAATGAGCAGTTCTTC. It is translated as CASSPTGNEQFF.

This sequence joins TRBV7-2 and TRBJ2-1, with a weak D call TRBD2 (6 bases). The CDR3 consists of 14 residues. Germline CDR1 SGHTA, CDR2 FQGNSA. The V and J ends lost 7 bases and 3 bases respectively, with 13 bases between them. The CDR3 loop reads CASTLTGDYNEQFF. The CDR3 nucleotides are TGTGCCAGCACCCTTACGGGGGACTACAATGAGCAGTTCTTC. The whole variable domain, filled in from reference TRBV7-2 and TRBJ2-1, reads GAGVSQSPSNKVTEKGKDVELRCDPISGHTALYWYRQSLGQGLEFLIYFQGNSAPDKSGLPSDRFSAERTGGSVSTLTIQRTQQEDSAVYLCASTLTGDYNEQFFGPGTRLTVL.

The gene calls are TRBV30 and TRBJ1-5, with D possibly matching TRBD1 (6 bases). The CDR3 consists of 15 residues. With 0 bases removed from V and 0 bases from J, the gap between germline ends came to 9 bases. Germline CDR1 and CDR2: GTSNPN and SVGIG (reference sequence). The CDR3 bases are TGTGCCTGGAGTGTAACAGGGTATAGCAATCAGCCCCAGCATTTT. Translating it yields CAWSVTGYSNQPQHF.

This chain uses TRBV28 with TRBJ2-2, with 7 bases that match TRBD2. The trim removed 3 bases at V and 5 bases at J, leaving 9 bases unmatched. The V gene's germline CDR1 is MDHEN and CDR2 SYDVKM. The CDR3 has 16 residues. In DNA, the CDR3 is TGTGCCAGCAGTTTCAGCGGGGCCTCGCGGACCGGGGAGCTGTTTTTT. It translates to CASSFSGASRTGELFF.

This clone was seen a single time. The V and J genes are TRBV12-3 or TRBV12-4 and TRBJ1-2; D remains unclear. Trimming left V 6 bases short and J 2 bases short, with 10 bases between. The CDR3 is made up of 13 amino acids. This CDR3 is CASSSRGNYGYTF. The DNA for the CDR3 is TGTGCCAGCAGCTCCCGGGGAAACTATGGCTACACCTTC.

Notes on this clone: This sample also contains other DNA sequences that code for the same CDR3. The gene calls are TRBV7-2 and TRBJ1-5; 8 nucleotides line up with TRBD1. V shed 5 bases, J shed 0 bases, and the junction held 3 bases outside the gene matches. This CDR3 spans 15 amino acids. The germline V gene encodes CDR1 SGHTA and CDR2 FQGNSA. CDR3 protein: CASSLGTGSNQPQHF. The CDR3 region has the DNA TGTGCCAGCAGCCTGGGGACAGGTAGCAATCAGCCCCAGCATTTT.

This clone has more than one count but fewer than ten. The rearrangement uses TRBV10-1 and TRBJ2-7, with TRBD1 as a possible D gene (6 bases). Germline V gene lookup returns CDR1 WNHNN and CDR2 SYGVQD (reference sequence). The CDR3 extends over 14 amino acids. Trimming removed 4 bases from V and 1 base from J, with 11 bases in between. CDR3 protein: CASSGTDRSYEQYF. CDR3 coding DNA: TGCGCCAGCAGTGGGACAGACAGATCCTACGAGCAGTACTTC.

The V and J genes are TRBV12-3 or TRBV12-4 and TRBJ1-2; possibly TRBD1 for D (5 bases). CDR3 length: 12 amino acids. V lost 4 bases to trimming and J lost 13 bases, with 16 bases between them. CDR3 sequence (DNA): TGTGCCAGCAGTTCGTCTGGCGCGGGGGGCACCTTC. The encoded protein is CASSSSGAGGTF.

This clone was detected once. CDR3 loop: CASSLEAGGLSGELFF. CDR3 DNA sequence: TGCGCCAGCAGCTTGGAAGCAGGGGGCTTGTCCGGGGAGCTGTTTTTT. V gene TRBV5-1 combines with J gene TRBJ2-2; TRBD1 aligns across 8 bases. This CDR3 region has 16 residues. With 0 bases clipped from V and 6 bases from J, the junction kept 7 bases outside the gene matches. The germline V gene has CDR1 SGHRS and CDR2 YFSETQ.

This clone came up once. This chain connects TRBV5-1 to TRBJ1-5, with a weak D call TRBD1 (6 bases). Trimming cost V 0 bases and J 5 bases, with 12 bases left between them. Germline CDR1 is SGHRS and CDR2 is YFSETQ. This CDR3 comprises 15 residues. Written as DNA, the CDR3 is TGCGCCAGCAGCTTGGAGGCAGGGGTGGATCAGCCCCAGCATTTT. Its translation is CASSLEAGVDQPQHF.

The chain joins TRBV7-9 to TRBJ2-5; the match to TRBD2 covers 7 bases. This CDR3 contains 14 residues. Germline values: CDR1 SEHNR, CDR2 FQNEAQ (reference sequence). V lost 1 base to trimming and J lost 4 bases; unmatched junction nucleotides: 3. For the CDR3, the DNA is TGTGCCAGCAGCTTAGGTGGCGGGGGAGAGACCCAGTACTTC. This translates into CASSLGGGGETQYF.

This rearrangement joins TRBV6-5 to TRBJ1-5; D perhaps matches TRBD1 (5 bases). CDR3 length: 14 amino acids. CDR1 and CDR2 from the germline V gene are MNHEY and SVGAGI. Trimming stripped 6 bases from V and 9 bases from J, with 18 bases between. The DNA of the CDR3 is TGTGCCAGCAGAATCGGGACTCCCGTGAGGCCCCAGCATTTT. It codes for CASRIGTPVRPQHF.

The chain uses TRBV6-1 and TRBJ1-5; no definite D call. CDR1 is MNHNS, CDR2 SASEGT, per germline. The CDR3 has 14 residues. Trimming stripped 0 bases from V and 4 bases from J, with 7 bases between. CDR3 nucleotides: TGTGCCAGCAGTGAAGCTCAGGTGAATCAGCCCCAGCATTTT. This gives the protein CASSEAQVNQPQHF.

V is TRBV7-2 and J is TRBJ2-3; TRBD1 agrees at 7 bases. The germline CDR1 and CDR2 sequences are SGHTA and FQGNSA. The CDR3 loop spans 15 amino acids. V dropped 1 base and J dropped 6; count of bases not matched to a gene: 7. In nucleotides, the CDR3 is TGTGCCAGCAGCTTAGAGGGGGCCCCCAGGGATACGCAGTATTTT. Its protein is CASSLEGAPRDTQYF.

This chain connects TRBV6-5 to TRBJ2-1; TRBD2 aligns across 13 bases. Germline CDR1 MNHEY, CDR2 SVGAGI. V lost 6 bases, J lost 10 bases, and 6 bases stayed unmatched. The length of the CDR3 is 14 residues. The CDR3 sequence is CASRPGLAGSEQFF. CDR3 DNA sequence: TGTGCCAGCAGGCCGGGACTAGCGGGGTCAGAGCAGTTCTTC.

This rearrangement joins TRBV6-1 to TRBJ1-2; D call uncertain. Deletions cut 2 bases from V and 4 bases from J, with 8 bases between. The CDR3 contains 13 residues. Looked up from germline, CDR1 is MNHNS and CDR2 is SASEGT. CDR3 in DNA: TGTGCCAGCAGTGAAAGGAGTGGCTATGGCTACACCTTC. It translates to CASSERSGYGYTF.

Written as DNA, the CDR3 is TGTGCCTGGAGTAATAGAAACACCATATATTTT. Its protein product is CAWSNRNTIYF. The chain is built from TRBV30 and TRBJ1-3; D is undetermined. Trimming left V 2 bases short and J 5 bases short, with 4 bases between. The CDR3 covers 11 residues. Germline assignment: CDR1 GTSNPN and CDR2 SVGIG (reference sequence).